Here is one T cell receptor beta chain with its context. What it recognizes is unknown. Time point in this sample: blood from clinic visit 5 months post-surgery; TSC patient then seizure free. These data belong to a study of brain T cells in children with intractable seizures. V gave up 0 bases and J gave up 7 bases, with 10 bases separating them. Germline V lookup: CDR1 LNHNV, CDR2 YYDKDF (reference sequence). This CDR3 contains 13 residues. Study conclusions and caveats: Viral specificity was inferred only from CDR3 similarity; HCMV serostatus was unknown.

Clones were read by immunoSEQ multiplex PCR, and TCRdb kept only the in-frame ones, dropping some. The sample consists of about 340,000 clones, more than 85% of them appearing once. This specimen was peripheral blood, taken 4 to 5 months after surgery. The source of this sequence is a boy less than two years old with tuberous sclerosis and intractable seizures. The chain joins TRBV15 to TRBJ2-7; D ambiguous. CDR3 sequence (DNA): TGTGCCACCAGCAGAGATTGGGTGGGTGAGCAGTACTTC. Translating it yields CATSRDWVGEQYF. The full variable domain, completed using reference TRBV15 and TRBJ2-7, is DAMVIQNPRYQVTQFGKPVTLSCSQTLNHNVMYWYQQKSSQAPKLLFHYYDKDFNNEADTPDNFQSRRPNTSFCFLDIRSPGLGDTAMYLCATSRDWVGEQYFGPGTRLTVT.